This is a list of T cell receptor beta chains from one sample in a study of regulatory and conventional T cells in RAG deficiency. Some clones are missing from TCRdb's copy, which holds only in-frame ones; the method was immunoSEQ multiplex PCR. The sample lists about 500 clones; about four fifths were seen once. Sequencing input: Tregs sorted from blood. The receptor set was obtained from a human donor with RAG deficiency presenting as severe combined immunodeficiency. Both conserved end residues are part of each CDR3. D genes are given only for firm matches. The size of a clone is reported for some rows only, either as once, few or many, or as a class for expanded clones.

clone_size d_call j_call v_call cdr3_aa cdr3_nt
- - TRBJ1-1 TRBV4-1 CASSQDRTFVAEAFF TGCGCCAGCAGCCAAGATCGGACCTTTGTGGCTGAAGCTTTCTTT
- TRBD2 TRBJ2-2 TRBV10-3 CAILLTSGGAPDTGELFF TGTGCCATCCTTTTGACTAGCGGGGGGGCCCCCGACACCGGGGAGCTGTTTTTT
- - TRBJ1-2 TRBV28 CASSLRAGNYGYTF TGTGCCAGCAGTTTGAGGGCAGGGAACTATGGCTACACCTTC
- - TRBJ2-6 TRBV15 CATSFIARCDKSRANVLTF TGTGCCACCAGCTTTATTGCAAGGTGTGACAAAAGTCGGGCCAACGTCCTGACTTTC
- - TRBJ2-5 TRBV5-1 CASSPGVQETQYF TGCGCCAGCAGCCCCGGGGTTCAAGAGACCCAGTACTTC
- TRBD1 TRBJ1-4 TRBV6-5 CATAGRGQNEKLFF TGTGCCACAGCCGGGAGGGGGCAAAATGAAAAACTGTTTTTT
- - TRBJ1-5 TRBV28 CASSYITVPRPQHF TGTGCCAGCAGTTATATAACAGTGCCTCGGCCCCAGCATTTT
- TRBD1 TRBJ1-3 TRBV2 CARAGTVSGNTIYF TGTGCCAGGGCGGGGACAGTCTCTGGAAACACCATATATTTT
- - TRBJ1-6 TRBV5-1 CASSSRTDNSPLHF TGCGCCAGCAGCTCGCGGACCGATAATTCACCCCTCCACTTT
- TRBD1 TRBJ1-5 TRBV6-1 CASSGRGTGEGPQHF TGTGCCAGCAGTGGGCGAGGGACAGGGGAAGGGCCCCAGCATTTT
few - TRBJ1-2 TRBV7-2 CASSLGTKNYGYTF TGTGCCAGCAGCTTAGGGACAAAAAACTATGGCTACACCTTC
- - TRBJ1-5 TRBV7-2 CASSLAGGNQPQHF TGTGCCAGCAGCTTAGCAGGGGGCAATCAGCCCCAGCATTTT
- - TRBJ1-3 TRBV27 CASSLQGGNTIYF TGTGCCAGCAGTTTACAGGGTGGAAACACCATATATTTT
once - TRBJ2-4 TRBV5-4 CASSLGGHAKNIQYF TGTGCCAGCAGCTTGGGGGGACACGCCAAAAACATTCAGTACTTC
- - TRBJ2-7 TRBV20-1 CSASKPYEQYF TGCAGTGCTAGTAAGCCCTACGAGCAGTACTTC
- - TRBJ1-1 TRBV5-5 CASSFKGGNTEAFF TGTGCCAGCAGCTTTAAGGGGGGGAACACTGAAGCTTTCTTT
- - TRBJ1-1 TRBV7-3 CASSLTGITEAFF TGTGCCAGCAGCTTAACTGGTATCACTGAAGCTTTCTTT
- - TRBJ1-1 TRBV10-3 CAISGQTGLNTEAFF TGTGCCATCAGTGGGCAGACAGGCTTGAACACTGAAGCTTTCTTT
- - TRBJ2-7 TRBV7-9 CASSLGQYPYEQYF TGTGCCAGCAGCTTAGGTCAGTACCCCTACGAGCAGTACTTC
- - TRBJ1-5 TRBV7-2 CASSLVSTVNQPQHF TGTGCCAGCAGCTTAGTCTCGACCGTCAATCAGCCCCAGCATTTT
few TRBD2 TRBJ2-1 TRBV5-4 CASSPGLAGIYNEQFF TGTGCCAGCAGCCCCGGACTAGCGGGAATCTACAATGAGCAGTTCTTC
- - TRBJ2-1 TRBV9 CASSVVAPNEQFF TGTGCCAGCAGCGTAGTCGCCCCCAATGAGCAGTTCTTC
- - TRBJ1-2 TRBV7-2 CASSLGTANYGYTF TGTGCCAGCAGCTTAGGGACAGCTAACTATGGCTACACCTTC
- TRBD2 TRBJ2-2 TRBV28 CASRRGTSGSGELFF TGTGCCAGCAGACGTGGGACTAGCGGGAGCGGGGAGCTGTTTTTT
- TRBD2 TRBJ2-5 TRBV29-1 CSVRGLAGRETQYF TGCAGCGTCCGTGGTCTAGCGGGACGAGAGACCCAGTACTTC
- TRBD2 TRBJ2-1 TRBV30 CAWSVYRGTSGFHNEQFF TGTGCCTGGAGTGTATACCGTGGGACTAGCGGGTTCCACAATGAGCAGTTCTTC
- - TRBJ1-1 TRBV7-6 CASSRGGVNTEAFF TGTGCCAGCAGCCGAGGGGGGGTGAACACTGAAGCTTTCTTT
- - TRBJ2-1 TRBV10-3 CAITKTAGYEQFF TGTGCCATCACCAAAACAGCGGGCTATGAGCAGTTCTTC
- - TRBJ1-1 TRBV5-1 CASSLQARTEAFF TGCGCCAGCAGCTTGCAGGCGAGGACTGAAGCTTTCTTT
once TRBD1 TRBJ1-1 TRBV19 CASSISGTGFTEAFF TGTGCCAGTAGTATATCCGGGACAGGGTTCACTGAAGCTTTCTTT
- - TRBJ1-2 TRBV11-1 CASSLTGDYGYTF TGTGCCAGCAGCTTAACGGGGGACTATGGCTACACCTTC
- TRBD1 TRBJ2-7 TRBV25-1 CASTGQGWEQYF TGTGCCAGCACGGGACAGGGCTGGGAGCAGTACTTC
- - TRBJ2-7 TRBV6-4 CASSEGPDYEQYF TGTGCCAGCAGTGAGGGACCCGATTACGAGCAGTACTTC
few - TRBJ1-5 TRBV7-9 CASSFRGDQPQHF TGTGCCAGCAGCTTCAGGGGAGATCAGCCCCAGCATTTT
once - TRBJ2-5 TRBV30 CAWTSLQETQYF TGTGCCTGGACTTCCTTACAAGAGACCCAGTACTTC
- - TRBJ2-7 TRBV18 CASSPTYSYEQYF TGTGCCAGCTCACCAACATACTCCTACGAGCAGTACTTC
- - TRBJ2-7 TRBV6-6 CASSPRSYEQYF TGTGCCAGCAGTCCCCGCTCCTACGAGCAGTACTTC
- - TRBJ2-5 TRBV18 CASSPVRETQYF TGTGCCAGCTCACCAGTCCGAGAGACCCAGTACTTC
- - TRBJ2-5 TRBV9 CASSVGGQETQYF TGTGCCAGCAGCGTAGGGGGCCAAGAGACCCAGTACTTC
- - TRBJ1-2 TRBV27 CASSLSGGSNYGYTF TGTGCCAGCAGTTTATCGGGGGGGTCCAACTATGGCTACACCTTC
- TRBD2 TRBJ2-1 TRBV19 CASSPGLAGVTIYYNEQFF TGTGCCAGTAGTCCCGGACTAGCGGGAGTGACTATCTACTACAATGAGCAGTTCTTC
- - TRBJ2-1 TRBV11-2 CASSLALPSYNEQFF TGTGCCAGCAGCTTAGCTTTACCTTCCTACAATGAGCAGTTCTTC
- - TRBJ1-6 TRBV28 CASSLSAAPLHF TGTGCCAGCAGTTTATCCGCGGCACCCCTCCACTTT
once - TRBJ1-2 TRBV4-1 CASSQDFRNYGYTF TGCGCCAGCAGCCAAGATTTCCGCAACTATGGCTACACCTTC
- - TRBJ1-4 TRBV5-1 CASSLAYNEKLFF TGCGCCAGCAGCTTGGCTTATAATGAAAAACTGTTTTTT
- - TRBJ1-4 TRBV20-1 CSAKWREKLFF TGCAGTGCTAAGTGGCGTGAAAAACTGTTTTTT
few TRBD2 TRBJ2-1 TRBV9 CASSVGFRTGGSYNEQFF TGTGCCAGCAGCGTGGGTTTTCGCACGGGGGGCTCCTACAATGAGCAGTTCTTC